This TCR beta chain was identified in a study of blood T cells in healthy people across ages. V gave up 1 base and J gave up 5 bases; unmatched junction bases: 7. The germline CDR1 and CDR2 sequences are SGDLS and YYNGEE. This CDR3 region has 16 residues. Donors were systemically healthy Caucasian individuals from Russia aged about 6 to 100 years. A minimum of 5.5 micrograms of total RNA was extracted per sample. Alongside a J-beta primer mix, a sample-barcoded 5' primer served in a second PCR lasting 7 to 11 cycles. Carrying 12 random nucleotides, a template-switch adaptor labeled each individual cDNA molecule. Every sample produced at least 2.5 million CDR3-containing paired-end reads. TCRdb reprocessed the 5' RACE reads with MiXCR, giving one entry per CDR3 protein. The sample lists roughly 2 million distinct CDR3 sequences, approximately 50% seen once, with over 2% in the top ten.

The chain recombines TRBV9 with TRBJ2-1; 9 bases align to TRBD2. The receptor comes from a woman aged 40 to 50 in good health. Sample: blood. As DNA, the CDR3 is TGTGCCAGCAGCGTATTTAGCGGGGGCTCAAACAATGAGCAGTTCTTC. This encodes CASSVFSGGSNNEQFF.